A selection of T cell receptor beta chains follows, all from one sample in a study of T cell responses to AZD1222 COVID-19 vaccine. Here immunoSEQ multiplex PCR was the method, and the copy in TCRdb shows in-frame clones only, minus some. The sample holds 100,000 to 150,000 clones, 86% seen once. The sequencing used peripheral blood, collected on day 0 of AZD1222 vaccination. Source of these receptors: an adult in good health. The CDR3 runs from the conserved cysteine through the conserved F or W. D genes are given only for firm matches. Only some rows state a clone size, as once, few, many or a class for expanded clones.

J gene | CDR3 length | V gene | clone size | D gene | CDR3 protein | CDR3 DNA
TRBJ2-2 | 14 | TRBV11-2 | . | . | CASSKQGNTGELFF | TGTGCCAGCAGTAAACAGGGGAACACCGGGGAGCTGTTTTTT
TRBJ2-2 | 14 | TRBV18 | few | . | CASSPWGNTGELFF | TGTGCCAGCTCACCATGGGGGAACACCGGGGAGCTGTTTTTT
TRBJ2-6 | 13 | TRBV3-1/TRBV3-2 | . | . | CASSQVGANVLTF | TGTGCCAGCAGCCAAGTTGGGGCCAACGTCCTGACTTTC
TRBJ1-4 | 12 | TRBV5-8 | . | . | CASSLSPEKLFF | TGTGCCAGCAGCTTGTCCCCCGAAAAACTGTTTTTT
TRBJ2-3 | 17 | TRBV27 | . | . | CASSLRWILGSTDTQYF | TGTGCCAGCAGTTTAAGATGGATACTAGGGAGCACAGATACGCAGTATTTT
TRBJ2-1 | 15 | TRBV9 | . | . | CASSKLSTGYNEQFF | TGTGCCAGCAGCAAACTCTCTACGGGGTACAATGAGCAGTTCTTC
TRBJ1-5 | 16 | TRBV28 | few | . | CASSSRGRAFNQPQHF | TGTGCCAGCAGCTCAAGAGGACGGGCTTTCAATCAGCCCCAGCATTTT
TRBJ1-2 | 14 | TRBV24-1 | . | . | CATSDSRGAYGYTF | TGTGCCACCAGTGATTCGAGGGGGGCCTATGGCTACACCTTC
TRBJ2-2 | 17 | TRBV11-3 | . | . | CASSWGSGAANTGELFF | TGTGCCAGCAGCTGGGGAAGTGGGGCCGCGAACACCGGGGAGCTGTTTTTT
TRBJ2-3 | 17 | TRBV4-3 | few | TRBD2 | CASSHRSSGGGTDTQYF | TGCGCCAGCAGCCACAGAAGTAGCGGGGGGGGCACAGATACGCAGTATTTT
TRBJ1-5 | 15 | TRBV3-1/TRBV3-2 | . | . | CASSQDGRGGQPQHF | TGTGCCAGCAGCCAAGACGGGAGGGGAGGTCAGCCCCAGCATTTT
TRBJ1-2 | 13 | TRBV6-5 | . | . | CASSYSGAYGYTF | TGTGCCAGCAGTTACTCGGGCGCCTATGGCTACACCTTC
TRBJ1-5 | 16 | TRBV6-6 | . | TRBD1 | CASSPSLDRGDQPQHF | TGTGCCAGCAGTCCTAGCCTCGACAGGGGGGACCAGCCCCAGCATTTT
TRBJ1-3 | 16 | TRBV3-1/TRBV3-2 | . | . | CASSQRETPSGNTIYF | TGTGCCAGCAGCCAACGAGAGACACCCTCTGGAAACACCATATATTTT
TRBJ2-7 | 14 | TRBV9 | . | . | CASSEGVTSYEQYF | TGTGCCAGCAGCGAAGGGGTCACCTCCTACGAGCAGTACTTC
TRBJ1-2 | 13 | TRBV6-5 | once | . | CASRTGSVYGYTF | TGTGCCAGCAGAACCGGCTCCGTCTATGGCTACACCTTC
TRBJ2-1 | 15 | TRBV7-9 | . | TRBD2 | CASSPGLGDYNEQFF | TGTGCCAGCAGTCCCGGACTAGGGGACTACAATGAGCAGTTCTTC
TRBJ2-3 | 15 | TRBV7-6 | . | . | CASSLVRLSTDTQYF | TGTGCCAGCAGCTTAGTCAGGCTGAGCACAGATACGCAGTATTTT
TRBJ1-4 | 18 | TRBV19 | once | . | CASSQSMTAEPTNEKLFF | TGTGCCAGTAGCCAATCAATGACAGCCGAGCCAACTAATGAAAAACTGTTTTTT
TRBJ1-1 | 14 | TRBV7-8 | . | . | CASSLQGTSTEAFF | TGTGCCAGCAGCTTACAGGGGACAAGCACTGAAGCTTTCTTT
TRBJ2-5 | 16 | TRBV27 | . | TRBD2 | CASSPRTAGPQETQYF | TGTGCCAGCAGTCCCCGCACAGCGGGGCCCCAAGAGACCCAGTACTTC
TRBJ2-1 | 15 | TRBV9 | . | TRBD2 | CASSVGGSGYNEQFF | TGTGCCAGCAGCGTAGGTGGTAGCGGGTACAATGAGCAGTTCTTC
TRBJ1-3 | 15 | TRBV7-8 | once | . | CASSSSRIPGNTIYF | TGTGCCAGCAGCTCCTCCCGGATTCCTGGAAACACCATATATTTT
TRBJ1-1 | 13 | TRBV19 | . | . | CASSVGVNTEAFF | TGTGCCAGTTCAGTGGGCGTGAACACTGAAGCTTTCTTT
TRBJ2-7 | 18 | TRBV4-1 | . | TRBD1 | CASSQEGDGTVDTYEQYF | TGCGCCAGCAGCCAAGAAGGGGACGGGACAGTAGACACCTACGAGCAGTACTTC
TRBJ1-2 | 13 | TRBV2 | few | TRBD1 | CASSAGGSYGYTF | TGTGCCAGCAGTGCAGGGGGCAGCTATGGCTACACCTTC
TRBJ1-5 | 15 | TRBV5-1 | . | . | CASSLAGIPNQPQHF | TGCGCCAGCAGCTTGGCCGGTATACCCAATCAGCCCCAGCATTTT
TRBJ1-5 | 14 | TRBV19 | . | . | CASDASLKDQPQHF | TGTGCCAGTGACGCTTCCCTCAAGGATCAGCCCCAGCATTTT
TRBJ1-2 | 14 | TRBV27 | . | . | CASGIGQGQYGYTF | TGTGCCAGCGGAATCGGCCAGGGTCAGTATGGCTACACCTTC
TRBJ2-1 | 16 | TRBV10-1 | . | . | CASSESEGSSYNEQFF | TGCGCCAGCAGTGAGTCCGAGGGAAGCTCCTACAATGAGCAGTTCTTC
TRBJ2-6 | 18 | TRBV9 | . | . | CASSEQTDRLTGANVLTF | TGTGCCAGCAGCGAACAGACGGACAGATTAACTGGGGCCAACGTCCTGACTTTC
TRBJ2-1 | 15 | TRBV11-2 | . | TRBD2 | CASSLERGAPYEQFF | TGTGCCAGCAGCTTAGAGCGGGGGGCACCCTATGAGCAGTTCTTC
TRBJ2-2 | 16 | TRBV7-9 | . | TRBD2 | CASSLRSGGATGELFF | TGTGCCAGCAGCTTGAGAAGCGGGGGGGCAACCGGGGAGCTGTTTTTT
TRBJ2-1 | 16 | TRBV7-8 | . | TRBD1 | CASSRPRGQAYNEQFF | TGTGCCAGCAGCCGACCCCGCGGACAGGCCTACAATGAGCAGTTCTTC
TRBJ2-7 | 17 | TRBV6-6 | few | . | CASSQLLGGLSSNEQYF | TGTGCCAGCAGTCAACTCCTGGGGGGTCTGTCCTCCAACGAGCAGTACTTC
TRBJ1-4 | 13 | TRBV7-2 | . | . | CASSIWTAEKLFF | TGTGCCAGCAGCATATGGACGGCCGAAAAACTGTTTTTT
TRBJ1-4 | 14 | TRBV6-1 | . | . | CASNRGPDNEKLFF | TGTGCCAGCAACCGGGGGCCTGATAATGAAAAACTGTTTTTT
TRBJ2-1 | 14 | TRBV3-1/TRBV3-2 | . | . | CATQGVSVDNEQFF | TGTGCCACCCAAGGGGTATCAGTTGACAATGAGCAGTTCTTC
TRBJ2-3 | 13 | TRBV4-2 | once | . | CASSQTLPDTQYF | TGTGCCAGCAGCCAGACCTTACCAGATACGCAGTATTTT
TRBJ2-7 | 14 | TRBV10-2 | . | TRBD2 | CASSPTSGNYEQYF | TGCGCCAGCAGTCCGACTAGCGGCAACTACGAGCAGTACTTC
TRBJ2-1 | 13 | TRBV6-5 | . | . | CASRPIHGDEQFF | TGTGCCAGCAGACCAATACACGGGGATGAGCAGTTCTTC
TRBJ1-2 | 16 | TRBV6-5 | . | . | CASSYGRQSRIHGYTF | TGTGCCAGCAGTTACGGCAGGCAATCGCGAATACATGGCTACACCTTC
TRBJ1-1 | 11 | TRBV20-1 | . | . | CSASIYTEAFF | TGCAGTGCTAGTATATACACTGAAGCTTTCTTT
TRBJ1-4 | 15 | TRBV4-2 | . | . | CASSQTGLTNEKLFF | TGTGCCAGCAGCCAAACAGGATTAACTAATGAAAAACTGTTTTTT
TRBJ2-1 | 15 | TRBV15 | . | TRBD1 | CATSRGDRAYNEQFF | TGTGCCACCAGCAGAGGGGACAGGGCATACAATGAGCAGTTCTTC
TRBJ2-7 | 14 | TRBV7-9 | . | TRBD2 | CASSLLAGDDEQYF | TGTGCCAGCAGCTTACTAGCGGGGGACGACGAGCAGTACTTC
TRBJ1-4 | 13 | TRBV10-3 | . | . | CAISDPQSEKLFF | TGTGCCATCAGTGACCCCCAATCAGAAAAACTGTTTTTT
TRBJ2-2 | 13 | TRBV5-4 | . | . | CASSFWAAGELFF | TGTGCCAGCAGCTTCTGGGCCGCCGGGGAGCTGTTTTTT
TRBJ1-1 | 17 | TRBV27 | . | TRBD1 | CASSSGQGRGVNTEAFF | TGTGCCAGCAGTTCCGGACAGGGACGGGGAGTGAACACTGAAGCTTTCTTT
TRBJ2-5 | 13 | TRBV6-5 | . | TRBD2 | CATLAGGLETQYF | TGTGCCACCTTAGCGGGGGGATTAGAGACCCAGTACTTC
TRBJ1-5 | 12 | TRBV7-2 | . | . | CASSSYNQPQHF | TGTGCCAGCAGCTCGTATAATCAGCCCCAGCATTTT
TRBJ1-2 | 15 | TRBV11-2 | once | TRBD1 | CASSLQIQGTLGYTF | TGTGCCAGCAGCCTCCAAATACAGGGGACACTGGGCTACACCTTC
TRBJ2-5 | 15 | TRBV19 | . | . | CASSPGTHGVETQYF | TGTGCCAGTAGTCCCGGGACTCACGGGGTGGAGACCCAGTACTTC